What follows is one TCR beta chain and its context. These data belong to a study of blood T cell repertoires in COVID-19. For the study at large: Samples taken during acute and convalescent COVID-19 were collected in the United States, Italy and Spain. Sources were T cells, B-cell-depleted T cells, or PBMCs; the material itself was cDNA or gDNA.

CDR3 size: 13 residues. The V end was cut by 3 bases, the J end by 3 bases, with 7 bases between. CDR1 and CDR2 (germline): MNHEY, SVGAGI. The protocol was immunoSEQ multiplex PCR, while the TCRdb copy is restricted to in-frame clones and leaves out a portion. The sample includes tens of thousands of clones, around 85% of them seen just once. Material for sequencing was peripheral blood. The chain employs TRBV6-5 and TRBJ2-3, with D maybe TRBD1 (6 bases). The receptor was derived from an older man with active or convalescent COVID-19. CDR3 sequence: CASSYTGTDTQYF. The CDR3 region has the DNA TGTGCCAGCAGTTATACAGGGACAGATACGCAGTATTTT.